The 20 T cell receptor beta chains listed next were all sequenced from one sample in a study of early T cells in non-severe SARS-CoV-2 infection. Using its own MiXCR run on the 5' RACE reads, TCRdb lists one record per CDR3 protein. The data contain about 29,000 distinct CDR3 sequences, 5% to 5.5% of them seen just once; the ten biggest clones take up about 0.85%. Sequencing input: whole blood. These receptors originate from an adult who was a healthcare worker with PCR-confirmed SARS-CoV-2 infection or an uninfected control (not recorded which).

This clonotype showed up many times. V is TRBV28 and J is TRBJ2-6, with 7 bases aligning to TRBD1. Germline CDR1 reads MDHEN; CDR2 reads SYDVKM. J was trimmed by 0 bases and V by 7 bases; bases with no gene match: 6. The CDR3 is 16 residues long. The CDR3 sequence: CASTKQGFSGANVLTF. The DNA for the CDR3 is TGTGCCAGCACAAAACAGGGGTTCTCTGGGGCCAACGTCCTGACTTTC.

This clonotype showed up many times. The V call is TRBV9, the J call TRBJ2-3, with TRBD1 identical over 9 bases. The V segment lost 6 bases and the J segment 6 bases; nucleotides outside the gene matches: 17. Germline CDR1 reads SGDLS; CDR2 reads YYNGEE. This CDR3 region has 17 residues. The CDR3 loop is CASISHTGQGFSDTQYF. The CDR3 DNA reads TGTGCCAGCATCTCCCACACCGGACAGGGGTTTTCGGATACGCAGTATTTT.

Many counts were recorded for this clonotype. This chain uses TRBV29-1 with TRBJ2-6; 11 positions match TRBD1. CDR3 size: 16 residues. The germline V gene encodes CDR1 SQVTM and CDR2 ANQGSEA. Germline trimming cut 6 bases from V and 2 bases from J; bases unmatched to any gene: 6. The CDR3 DNA sequence: TGCAGCGTAGCTGGACAGGGGGCGGCTGGGGCCAACGTCCTGACTTTC. Its protein is CSVAGQGAAGANVLTF. The full variable domain, rest sourced from reference TRBV29-1 and TRBJ2-6, is SAVISQKPSRDICQRGTSLTIQCQVDSQVTMMFWYRQQPGQSLTLIATANQGSEATYESGFVIDKFPISRPNLTFSTLTVSNMSPEDSSIYLCSVAGQGAAGANVLTFGAGSRLTVL.

This clonotype was seen many times. V is TRBV6-5 and J is TRBJ2-6; D remains unclear. CDR1 and CDR2 (germline): MNHEY, SVGAGI. The ends were cut back, 7 bases at V and 0 bases at J, with 7 bases in the middle. CDR3 size: 14 residues. The CDR3 DNA reads TGTGCCAGCACAAGAAACTCTGGGGCCAACGTCCTGACTTTC. It is translated as CASTRNSGANVLTF.

V usage is TRBV7-9 and J usage is TRBJ2-3, with 7 positions matching TRBD1. This CDR3 has 15 residues. Germline CDR1 is SEHNR and CDR2 is FQNEAQ (reference sequence). After removal of 5 bases from V and 2 bases from J, the junction contained 7 bases not matched to a gene. CDR3 coding DNA: TGTGCCAGCAGCCGGGACAGCGCAGTCACAGATACGCAGTATTTT. This codes for CASSRDSAVTDTQYF.

This clonotype was recorded a few times. The chain uses TRBV7-2 and TRBJ1-1; D possibly corresponds to TRBD1 (5 bases). The CDR3 contains 14 residues. V was clipped by 1 base and J by 3 bases, with 9 bases between them. The V gene's germline CDR1 is SGHTA and CDR2 FQGNSA. The CDR3 protein is CASSLVGGDTEAFF. In DNA, the CDR3 is TGTGCCAGCAGCTTAGTGGGGGGGGACACTGAAGCTTTCTTT.

This clonotype was observed at least ten times. The chain has TRBV7-6 and TRBJ2-1; 7 positions match TRBD2. CDR1 and CDR2 from the germline V gene are SGHVS and FNYEAQ. This CDR3 spans 14 amino acids. The J segment lost 6 bases and the V segment lost 5 bases, leaving 7 bases of the junction unmatched. The CDR3 here is CASSRGPGGNEQFF. In DNA form, the CDR3 reads TGTGCCAGCAGCCGGGGACCGGGGGGCAATGAGCAGTTCTTC.

This clonotype was detected only a few times. The rearrangement joins TRBV29-1 to TRBJ2-1, with 10 bases lining up with TRBD2. V shed 4 bases and J 3 bases; nucleotides not matched to a gene: 3. This CDR3 region has 14 residues. Germline V lookup: CDR1 SQVTM, CDR2 ANQGSEA. The chain's CDR3 is CSVGASGSYNEQFF. CDR3 coding DNA: TGCAGCGTTGGGGCTAGCGGGAGCTACAATGAGCAGTTCTTC.

The sample holds many counts of this clonotype. The chain carries TRBV5-5 and TRBJ1-1, with D uncertain. The ends were cut back, 7 bases at V and 5 bases at J, with 18 bases in the middle. CDR1 SGHKS and CDR2 YYEKEE come from the germline V gene (reference sequence). This CDR3 is built from 14 residues. The CDR3 DNA sequence: TGTGCCAGCGGAACCGGGGAAATGGGGACTGAAGCTTTCTTT. Its protein product is CASGTGEMGTEAFF.

On this clonotype: This may come from a read error, since a much larger clone is one base off. The chain joins TRBV6-5 to TRBJ2-7, with 8 nucleotides matching TRBD2. The J segment lost 6 bases and the V segment lost 0 bases, leaving 13 bases of the junction unmatched. This CDR3 comprises 17 residues. The germline V gene has CDR1 MNHEY and CDR2 SVGAGI. The CDR3 spells CASSYSMEAGAGFEQYF. CDR3 bases: TGTGCCAGCAGTTACTCGATGGAAGCGGGAGCAGGCTTCGAGCAGTACTTC.

The rearrangement links TRBV5-1 to TRBJ2-2; 14 nucleotides match TRBD2. The V gene end was trimmed by 2 bases and the J gene end by 3 bases; junction bases not matched to a gene: 6. This CDR3 spans 18 amino acids. The germline CDR1 and CDR2 sequences are SGHRS and YFSETQ. Written as DNA, the CDR3 is TGCGCCAGCAGCTTCCCGACTAGCGGGGGGGCCGACACCGGGGAGCTGTTTTTT. Translation: CASSFPTSGGADTGELFF.

A few counts support this clonotype. The rearrangement joins TRBV28 to TRBJ2-7; tentative D call: TRBD2 (6 bases). V lost 3 bases and J lost 0, with 15 bases in between. This CDR3 has 16 residues. Looked up from germline, CDR1 is MDHEN and CDR2 is SYDVKM. The CDR3 DNA follows: TGTGCCAGCAGTTTCTCCGGGACTGCCCCCTCCTACGAGCAGTACTTC. This gives the protein CASSFSGTAPSYEQYF.

This clonotype was seen many times. The chain joins TRBV7-9 to TRBJ1-1; D might be TRBD1 (6 bases). This CDR3 contains 16 residues. Trimming pared 1 base from V and 1 base from J, leaving 13 bases between. The V gene's germline CDR1 is SEHNR and CDR2 FQNEAQ (reference sequence). CDR3 bases: TGTGCCAGCAGCTTAGTAGGGGGACGAGGGAACACTGAAGCTTTCTTT. Translation: CASSLVGGRGNTEAFF.

As for this clonotype: The final CDR3 position lacks the conserved phenylalanine or tryptophan, pointing to a likely read error. The chain is built from TRBV7-2 and TRBJ2-6; maybe TRBD2 (5 bases). The germline V and J ends were trimmed by 2 bases and 2 bases, with 10 bases remaining between them. CDR3 size: 16 residues. CDR1 is SGHTA, CDR2 FQGNSA, per germline. In DNA form, the CDR3 reads TGTGCCAGCAGCTTACAATGGGGAGCTGGGGCCAACGTCCTGACTTAC. Its translation: CASSLQWGAGANVLTY.

In its sample, this clonotype was seen a few times. The rearrangement links TRBV27 to TRBJ2-1; 8 bases map to TRBD1. CDR3 length: 17 residues. V dropped 5 bases and J dropped 6; count of bases not matched to a gene: 15. CDR1 and CDR2 from the germline V gene are MNHEY and SMNVEV (reference sequence). The CDR3 is CASSADLTGVRGNEQFF. DNA for the CDR3: TGTGCCAGCAGTGCCGACCTGACAGGGGTTAGGGGCAATGAGCAGTTCTTC.

V gene TRBV30 combines with J gene TRBJ2-3; a possible D gene is TRBD1 (6 bases). V was pared by 3 bases and J by 6 bases, with 13 bases between. The CDR3 spans 13 residues. Germline CDR1 reads GTSNPN; CDR2 reads SVGIG (reference sequence). The CDR3 bases are TGTGCCTGGAGCACAGGGTTCGACGATACGCAGTATTTT. Its protein product is CAWSTGFDDTQYF.

This clonotype has just a few counts. The V and J genes are TRBV13 and TRBJ2-2; possibly TRBD1 for D (5 bases). Germline V gene data show CDR1 as PRHDT and CDR2 as FYEKMQ (reference sequence). V was shortened by 0 bases and J by 5 bases, with 10 bases between the two germline ends. The CDR3 runs 15 residues. The CDR3 here is CASSLGGLWTGELFF. CDR3 sequence (DNA): TGTGCCAGCAGCTTAGGGGGGCTATGGACCGGGGAGCTGTTTTTT.

This clonotype has at least ten counts. The rearrangement joins TRBV27 to TRBJ2-7; maybe TRBD1 (6 bases). There are 16 residues in the CDR3. With 3 bases removed from V and 0 bases from J, the gap between germline ends came to 15 bases. The germline gives CDR1 MNHEY, CDR2 SMNVEV (reference sequence). CDR3 sequence: CASSFIPAQGSYEQYF. In DNA, the CDR3 is TGTGCCAGCAGTTTCATCCCGGCACAGGGCTCCTACGAGCAGTACTTC.

In this sample, this clonotype is medium-sized. The chain carries TRBV27 and TRBJ1-6; 7 bases agree with TRBD1. The V gene end was trimmed by 7 bases and the J gene end by 2 bases; junction bases not matched to a gene: 5. Looked up from germline, CDR1 is MNHEY and CDR2 is SMNVEV (reference sequence). This CDR3 comprises 15 residues. The chain's CDR3 is CASKTGLAYNSPLHF. CDR3 DNA: TGTGCCAGCAAGACAGGGCTCGCCTATAATTCACCCCTCCACTTT.

This clonotype was detected a few times. The V call is TRBV7-2, the J call TRBJ2-1, with D uncertain. The CDR3 runs to 14 residues. Per the germline V gene, CDR1 is SGHTA and CDR2 is FQGNSA. V was cut by 5 bases and J by 8 bases, with 16 bases left in between. The CDR3 reads CASSRLIGRDEQFF. The CDR3 DNA reads TGTGCCAGCAGCCGGCTTATTGGCCGCGATGAGCAGTTCTTC. The entire variable domain, with the rest obtained from reference TRBV7-2 and TRBJ2-1, is as follows: GAGVSQSPSNKVTEKGKDVELRCDPISGHTALYWYRQSLGQGLEFLIYFQGNSAPDKSGLPSDRFSAERTGGSVSTLTIQRTQQEDSAVYLCASSRLIGRDEQFFGPGTRLTVL.